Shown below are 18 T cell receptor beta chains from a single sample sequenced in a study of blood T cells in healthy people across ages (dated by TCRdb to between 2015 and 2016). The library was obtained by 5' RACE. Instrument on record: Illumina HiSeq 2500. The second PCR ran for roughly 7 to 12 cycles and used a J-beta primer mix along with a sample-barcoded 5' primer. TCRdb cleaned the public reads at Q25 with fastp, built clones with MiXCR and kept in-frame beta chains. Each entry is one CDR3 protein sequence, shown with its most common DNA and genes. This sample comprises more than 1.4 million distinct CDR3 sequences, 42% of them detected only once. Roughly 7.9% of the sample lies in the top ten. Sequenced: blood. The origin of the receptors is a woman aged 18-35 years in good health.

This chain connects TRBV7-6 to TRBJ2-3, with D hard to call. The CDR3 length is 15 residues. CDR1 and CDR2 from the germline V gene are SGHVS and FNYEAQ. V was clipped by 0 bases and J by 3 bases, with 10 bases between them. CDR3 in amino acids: CASSLARPGTDTQYF. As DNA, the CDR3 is TGTGCCAGCAGCTTAGCTCGGCCCGGAACAGATACGCAGTATTTT. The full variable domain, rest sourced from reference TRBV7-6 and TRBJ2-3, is GAGVSQSPRYKVTKRGQDVALRCDPISGHVSLYWYRQALGQGPEFLTYFNYEAQQDKSGLPNDRFSAERPEGSISTLTIQRTEQRDSAMYRCASSLARPGTDTQYFGPGTRLTVL.

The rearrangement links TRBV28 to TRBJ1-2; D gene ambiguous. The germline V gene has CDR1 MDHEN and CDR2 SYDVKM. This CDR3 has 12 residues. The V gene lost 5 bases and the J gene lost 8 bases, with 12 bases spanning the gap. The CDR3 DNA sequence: TGTGCCAGCAGTACCACGACCCTGGGCTACACCTTC. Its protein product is CASSTTTLGYTF.

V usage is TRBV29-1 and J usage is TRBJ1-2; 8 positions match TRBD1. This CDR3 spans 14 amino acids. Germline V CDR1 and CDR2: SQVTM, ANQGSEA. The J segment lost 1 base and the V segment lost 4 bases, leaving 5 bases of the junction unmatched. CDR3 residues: CSVAGGSVNYGYTF. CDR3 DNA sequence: TGCAGCGTTGCAGGGGGCTCAGTTAACTATGGCTACACCTTC.

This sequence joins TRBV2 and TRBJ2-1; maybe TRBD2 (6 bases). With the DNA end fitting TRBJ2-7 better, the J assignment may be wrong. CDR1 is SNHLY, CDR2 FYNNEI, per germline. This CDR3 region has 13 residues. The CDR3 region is CASGGSSYNEQYF. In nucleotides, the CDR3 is TGTGCCAGCGGGGGGAGCTCCTACAATGAGCAGTACTTC.

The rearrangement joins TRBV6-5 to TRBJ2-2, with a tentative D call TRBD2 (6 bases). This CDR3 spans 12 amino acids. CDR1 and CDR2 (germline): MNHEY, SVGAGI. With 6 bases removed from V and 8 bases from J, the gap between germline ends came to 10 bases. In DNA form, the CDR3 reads TGTGCCAGCAGCTCGGGGGAGGGGGAGCTGTTTTTT. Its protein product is CASSSGEGELFF.

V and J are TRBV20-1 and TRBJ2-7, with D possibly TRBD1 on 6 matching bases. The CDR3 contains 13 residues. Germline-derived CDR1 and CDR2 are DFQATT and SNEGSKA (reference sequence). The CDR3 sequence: CSFEQGMTYEQYF. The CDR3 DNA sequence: TGCAGCTTTGAACAGGGCATGACCTACGAGCAGTACTTC.

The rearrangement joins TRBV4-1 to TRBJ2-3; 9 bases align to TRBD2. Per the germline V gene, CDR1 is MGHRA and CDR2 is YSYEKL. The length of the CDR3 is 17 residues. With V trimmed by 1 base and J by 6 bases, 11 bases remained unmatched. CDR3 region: CASSQVGRSGSGDTQYF. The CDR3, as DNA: TGCGCCAGCAGCCAAGTAGGTCGTAGCGGGAGTGGGGATACGCAGTATTTT.

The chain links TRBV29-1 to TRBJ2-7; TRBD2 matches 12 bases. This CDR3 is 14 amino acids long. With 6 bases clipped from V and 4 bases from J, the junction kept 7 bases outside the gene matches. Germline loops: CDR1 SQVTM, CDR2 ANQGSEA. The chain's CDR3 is CSVLGLAGRYEQYF. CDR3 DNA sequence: TGCAGCGTCTTAGGACTAGCGGGAAGGTACGAGCAGTACTTC.

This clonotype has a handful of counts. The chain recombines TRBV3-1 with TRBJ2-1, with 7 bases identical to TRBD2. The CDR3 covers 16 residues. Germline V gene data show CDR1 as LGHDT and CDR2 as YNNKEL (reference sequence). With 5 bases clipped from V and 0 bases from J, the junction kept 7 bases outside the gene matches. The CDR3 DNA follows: TGTGCCAGCAGCGGGGGGAGGGTTAGCTCCTACAATGAGCAGTTCTTC. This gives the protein CASSGGRVSSYNEQFF.

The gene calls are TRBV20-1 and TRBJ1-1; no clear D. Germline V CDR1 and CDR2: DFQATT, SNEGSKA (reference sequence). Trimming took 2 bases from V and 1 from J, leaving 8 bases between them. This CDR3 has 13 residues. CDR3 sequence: CSARFGENTEAFF. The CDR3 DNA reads TGCAGTGCTAGATTCGGCGAGAACACTGAAGCTTTCTTT.

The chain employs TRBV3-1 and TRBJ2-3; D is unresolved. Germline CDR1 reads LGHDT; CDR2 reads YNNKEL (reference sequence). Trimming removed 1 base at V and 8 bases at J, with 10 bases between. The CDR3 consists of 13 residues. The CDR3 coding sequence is TGTGCCAGCAGCCAAGGGTCCATTGTTACGCAGTATTTT. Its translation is CASSQGSIVTQYF.

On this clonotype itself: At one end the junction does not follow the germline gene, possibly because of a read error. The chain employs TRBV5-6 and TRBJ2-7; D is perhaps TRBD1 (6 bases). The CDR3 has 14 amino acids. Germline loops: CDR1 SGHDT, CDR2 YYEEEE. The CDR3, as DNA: TGTGCCAGCAAACGGACAGAACCCTCCTACGAGCAATACTTC. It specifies CASKRTEPSYEQYF.

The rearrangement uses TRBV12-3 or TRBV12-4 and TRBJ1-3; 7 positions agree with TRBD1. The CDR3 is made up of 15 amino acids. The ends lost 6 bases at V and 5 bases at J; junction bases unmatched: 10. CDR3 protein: CASSRDSQSRNTIYF. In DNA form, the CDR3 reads TGTGCCAGCAGCAGGGACAGTCAATCGAGAAACACCATATATTTT.

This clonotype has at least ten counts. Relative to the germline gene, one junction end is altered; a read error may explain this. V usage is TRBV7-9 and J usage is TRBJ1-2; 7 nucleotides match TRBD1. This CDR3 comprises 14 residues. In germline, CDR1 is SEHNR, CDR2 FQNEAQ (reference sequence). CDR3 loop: CASSPQGANYGYTF. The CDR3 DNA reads TGCGCCAGCAGCCCTCAGGGGGCTAACTATGGCTACACCTTC. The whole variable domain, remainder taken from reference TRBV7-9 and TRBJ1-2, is DTGVSQNPRHKITKRGQNVTFRCDPISEHNRLYWYRQTLGQGPEFLTYFQNEAQLEKSRLLSDRFSAERPKGSFSTLEIQRTEQGDSAMYLCASSPQGANYGYTFGSGTRLTVV.

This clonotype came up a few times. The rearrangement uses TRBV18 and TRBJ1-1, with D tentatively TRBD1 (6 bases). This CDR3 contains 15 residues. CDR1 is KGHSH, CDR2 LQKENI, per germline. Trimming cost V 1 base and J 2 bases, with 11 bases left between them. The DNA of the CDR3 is TGTGCCAGCTCACCACTAATACAGGGCAACACTGAAGCTTTCTTT. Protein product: CASSPLIQGNTEAFF.

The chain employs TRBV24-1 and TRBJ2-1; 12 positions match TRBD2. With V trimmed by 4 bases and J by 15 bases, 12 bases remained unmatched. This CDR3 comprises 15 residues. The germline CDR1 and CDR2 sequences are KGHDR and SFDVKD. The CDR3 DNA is TGTGCCACCAGTGACACGACTAGCGGGGGAGGGCCCCTGTTCTTC. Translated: CATSDTTSGGGPLFF.

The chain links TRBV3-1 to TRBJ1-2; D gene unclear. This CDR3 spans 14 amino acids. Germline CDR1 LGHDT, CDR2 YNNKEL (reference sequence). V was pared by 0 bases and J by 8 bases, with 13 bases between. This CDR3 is CASSQDMASRGYTF. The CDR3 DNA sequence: TGTGCCAGCAGCCAAGATATGGCCTCTAGAGGCTACACCTTC.

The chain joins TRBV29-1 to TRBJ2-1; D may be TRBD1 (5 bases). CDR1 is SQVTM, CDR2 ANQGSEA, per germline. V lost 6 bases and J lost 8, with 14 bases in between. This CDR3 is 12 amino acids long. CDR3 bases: TGCAGCGTCAGGGCCAACAACTATGAGCAGTTCTTC. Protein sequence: CSVRANNYEQFF.